The rows below give T cell receptor beta chains drawn from one sample of a study of T cells in Graves' hyperthyroidism and ophthalmopathy. TCRdb processed the multiplex PCR reads anew with MiXCR; each CDR3 protein has one entry. Altogether 600,000 to 900,000 distinct CDR3 sequences are present, roughly 15% being singletons, with the ten largest covering around 8.1%. The sample consisted of blood. Receptors were obtained from a man aged 18 to 30 with Graves' hyperthyroidism. Both conserved end residues are part of each CDR3. D genes are given only for firm matches. Size is stated for part of the rows, as once, few or many counts, or as a class when the clone is expanded.

J: TRBJ2-5
V: TRBV6-2/TRBV6-3
size: few
D: TRBD2
CDR3: CASKKGGLADQETQYF
DNA: TGTGCCAGCAAAAAAGGGGGACTAGCGGACCAAGAGACCCAGTACTTC

J: TRBJ2-7
V: TRBV7-9
size: many
D: TRBD2
CDR3: CASSLSLASGYEQYF
DNA: TGTGCCAGCAGCTTAAGCTTGGCTAGCGGCTACGAGCAGTACTTC

J: TRBJ1-6
V: TRBV10-3
size: few
D: TRBD1
CDR3: CAISGNRGGSPLHF
DNA: TGTGCCATCAGTGGAAACAGGGGGGGTTCACCCCTCCACTTT

J: TRBJ2-1
V: TRBV2
size: many
D: TRBD2
CDR3: CASSEALLGTSGRVRGEQFF
DNA: TGTGCCAGCAGTGAAGCGCTTCTAGGGACTAGCGGGAGGGTTAGAGGTGAGCAGTTCTTC

J: TRBJ2-7
V: TRBV20-1
size: once
D: TRBD1
CDR3: CSAIRGMDEQYF
DNA: TGCAGTGCTATCAGGGGGATGGACGAGCAGTACTTC

J: TRBJ2-7
V: TRBV29-1
size: few
D: TRBD1
CDR3: CSAGTAEQYF
DNA: TGCAGCGCCGGGACAGCCGAGCAGTACTTC

J: TRBJ2-5
V: TRBV3-1
size: .
D: .
CDR3: CASSQSRWETQYF
DNA: TGTGCCAGCAGCCAATCACGTTGGGAGACCCAGTACTTC

J: TRBJ1-1
V: TRBV12-3/TRBV12-4
size: many
D: .
CDR3: CASSFGPIGTEAFF
DNA: TGTGCCAGCAGTTTCGGGCCCATTGGCACTGAAGCTTTCTTT

J: TRBJ2-3
V: TRBV2
size: many
D: .
CDR3: CASRTNPDTQYF
DNA: TGTGCCAGCAGAACAAATCCAGATACGCAGTATTTT

J: TRBJ2-5
V: TRBV10-3
size: few
D: TRBD2
CDR3: CAIGASGKETQYF
DNA: TGTGCCATCGGGGCTAGCGGGAAAGAGACCCAGTACTTC

J: TRBJ2-3
V: TRBV29-1
size: many
D: .
CDR3: CSADSDTDTQYF
DNA: TGCAGCGCAGACTCGGACACAGATACGCAGTATTTT

J: TRBJ2-3
V: TRBV28
size: .
D: .
CDR3: CASSRPGVSGIRYTQYF
DNA: TGTGCCAGCAGCAGGCCGGGTGTTAGCGGCATTAGGTATACGCAGTATTTT

J: TRBJ2-7
V: TRBV3-1
size: .
D: .
CDR3: CASSPGAGGTYEQYF
DNA: TGTGCCAGCAGCCCGGGGGCAGGGGGAACCTACGAGCAGTACTTC

J: TRBJ2-1
V: TRBV19
size: few
D: TRBD1
CDR3: CASTQDRDNEQFF
DNA: TGTGCCAGTACCCAGGACAGGGACAATGAGCAGTTCTTC

J: TRBJ2-7
V: TRBV19
size: .
D: TRBD1
CDR3: CASTQTGGRDEQYF
DNA: TGTGCCAGTACCCAGACAGGGGGTCGGGACGAGCAGTACTTC

J: TRBJ2-7
V: TRBV20-1
size: .
D: TRBD2
CDR3: CSAGPSGPNYEQYF
DNA: TGCAGTGCTGGTCCTAGCGGGCCGAACTACGAGCAGTACTTC

J: TRBJ2-5
V: TRBV6-1
size: many
D: .
CDR3: CASRAETQYF
DNA: TGTGCCAGCAGGGCTGAGACCCAGTACTTC

J: TRBJ2-7
V: TRBV24-1
size: many
D: .
CDR3: CATSDLGREQYF
DNA: TGTGCCACCAGTGATTTAGGGCGGGAGCAGTACTTC

J: TRBJ2-5
V: TRBV20-1
size: many
D: .
CDR3: CSASTYAGLEETQYF
DNA: TGCAGTGCTAGTACCTATGCGGGACTCGAGGAGACCCAGTACTTC

J: TRBJ2-7
V: TRBV20-1
size: .
D: .
CDR3: CSVGGASSYNEQYF
DNA: TGCAGTGTGGGGGGGGCCAGCTCCTACAATGAGCAGTACTTC

J: TRBJ2-7
V: TRBV2
size: many
D: TRBD2
CDR3: CASSDGGRNEQYF
DNA: TGTGCCAGCAGTGACGGCGGGAGGAACGAGCAGTACTTC

J: TRBJ2-1
V: TRBV29-1
size: .
D: TRBD2
CDR3: CSVYSGSSYNEQFF
DNA: TGCAGCGTCTATAGCGGGAGCTCCTACAATGAGCAGTTCTTC

J: TRBJ2-3
V: TRBV5-1
size: .
D: TRBD2
CDR3: CTSSSGAGGHAWDTQYF
DNA: TGCACCAGCAGCTCCGGAGCGGGAGGGCACGCATGGGATACGCAGTATTTT

J: TRBJ2-3
V: TRBV28
size: many
D: .
CDR3: CASSLAHFSTDTQYF
DNA: TGTGCCAGCAGTTTAGCTCACTTTAGCACAGATACGCAGTATTTT

J: TRBJ2-1
V: TRBV20-1
size: many
D: TRBD2
CDR3: CSASLAGGGYNEQFF
DNA: TGCAGTGCTTCCCTAGCGGGAGGGGGGTACAATGAGCAGTTCTTC

J: TRBJ2-7
V: TRBV6-6
size: .
D: TRBD2
CDR3: CASSYGEGSEQYF
DNA: TGTGCCAGCAGTTACGGGGAGGGGAGCGAGCAGTACTTC

J: TRBJ2-3
V: TRBV20-1
size: .
D: TRBD2
CDR3: CSAGTSGGPDTQYF
DNA: TGCAGTGCTGGGACTAGCGGGGGGCCAGATACGCAGTATTTT

J: TRBJ2-1
V: TRBV4-3
size: few
D: TRBD2
CDR3: CASSQGLAEGNNEQFF
DNA: TGCGCCAGCAGCCAAGGACTAGCGGAGGGAAACAATGAGCAGTTCTTC

J: TRBJ2-1
V: TRBV2
size: many
D: TRBD2
CDR3: CASNGLGGRSYNEQFF
DNA: TGTGCCAGCAATGGGTTAGGCGGGAGGTCCTACAATGAGCAGTTCTTC

J: TRBJ1-1
V: TRBV20-1
size: .
D: .
CDR3: CSARRQRNTEAFF
DNA: TGCAGTGCGCGACGCCAAAGGAACACTGAAGCTTTCTTT

J: TRBJ2-1
V: TRBV6-2/TRBV6-3
size: few
D: .
CDR3: CASSPALAHLNEQFF
DNA: TGTGCCAGCAGTCCGGCCCTAGCGCATCTCAATGAGCAGTTCTTC

J: TRBJ2-7
V: TRBV9
size: few
D: TRBD2
CDR3: CASSVAWEGAYEQYF
DNA: TGTGCCAGCAGCGTAGCTTGGGAGGGTGCCTACGAGCAGTACTTC

J: TRBJ2-1
V: TRBV27
size: many
D: .
CDR3: CASSLWAADGYNEQFF
DNA: TGTGCCAGCAGTTTATGGGCGGCAGATGGATACAATGAGCAGTTCTTC

J: TRBJ2-7
V: TRBV20-1
size: .
D: TRBD1
CDR3: CSATGTGFYEQYF
DNA: TGCAGTGCGACCGGGACAGGGTTCTACGAGCAGTACTTC

J: TRBJ2-1
V: TRBV18
size: many
D: .
CDR3: CASSPQGVSSYNEQFF
DNA: TGTGCCAGCTCACCACAGGGGGTATCATCCTACAATGAGCAGTTCTTC

J: TRBJ1-2
V: TRBV6-1
size: few
D: .
CDR3: CASRTLRGADGYTF
DNA: TGTGCCAGCAGAACCCTGCGGGGGGCTGACGGCTACACCTTC

J: TRBJ2-1
V: TRBV15
size: .
D: TRBD2
CDR3: CATSPHGLAVSSYNEQFF
DNA: TGTGCCACCAGCCCCCATGGACTAGCGGTAAGCTCCTACAATGAGCAGTTCTTC

J: TRBJ2-7
V: TRBV27
size: few
D: .
CDR3: CASSFGTLNEQYF
DNA: TGTGCCAGCAGTTTTGGGACTCTCAACGAGCAGTACTTC

J: TRBJ2-2
V: TRBV12-5
size: .
D: .
CDR3: CASGPSTSGELFF
DNA: TGTGCTAGTGGTCCCTCAACCTCCGGGGAGCTGTTTTTT

J: TRBJ2-1
V: TRBV3-1
size: many
D: .
CDR3: CASSKRNNEQFF
DNA: TGTGCCAGCAGCAAACGGAACAATGAGCAGTTCTTC

J: TRBJ2-1
V: TRBV28
size: many
D: TRBD2
CDR3: CASMRGGAGSYNEQFF
DNA: TGTGCCAGCATGAGGGGCGGAGCGGGGTCCTACAATGAGCAGTTCTTC

J: TRBJ2-3
V: TRBV30
size: .
D: TRBD2
CDR3: CAWDSSGGDTDTQYF
DNA: TGTGCCTGGGATTCTAGCGGGGGGGACACAGATACGCAGTATTTT

J: TRBJ2-4
V: TRBV2
size: .
D: TRBD2
CDR3: CASSEVIGRATYENLAKNIQYF
DNA: TGTGCCAGCAGTGAAGTTATCGGGAGGGCTACATATGAGAACCTAGCCAAAAACATTCAGTACTTC

J: TRBJ2-3
V: TRBV12-3/TRBV12-4
size: .
D: .
CDR3: CASSLWARDADTQYF
DNA: TGTGCCAGCAGTTTGTGGGCGAGAGATGCAGATACGCAGTATTTT

J: TRBJ2-7
V: TRBV6-2/TRBV6-3
size: few
D: .
CDR3: CASSSGGAIIYEQYF
DNA: TGTGCCAGCAGTTCCGGTGGGGCTATCATCTACGAGCAGTACTTC

J: TRBJ2-2
V: TRBV7-3
size: many
D: TRBD2
CDR3: CASSAGESNTGELFF
DNA: TGTGCCAGCAGCGCGGGAGAATCGAACACCGGGGAGCTGTTTTTT

J: TRBJ2-2
V: TRBV3-1
size: .
D: TRBD1
CDR3: CASSRPSAGGTGELFF
DNA: TGTGCCAGCAGTCGACCCTCGGCAGGGGGAACCGGGGAGCTGTTTTTT

J: TRBJ2-1
V: TRBV6-2/TRBV6-3
size: many
D: TRBD1
CDR3: CASSDLGQGAVLVYNEQFF
DNA: TGTGCCAGCAGCGACCTGGGACAGGGGGCCGTTCTGGTCTACAATGAGCAGTTCTTC

J: TRBJ1-5
V: TRBV2
size: few
D: .
CDR3: CASSEAASGSSPQGNQPQHF
DNA: TGTGCCAGCAGTGAAGCGGCATCGGGCAGCAGCCCCCAGGGGAATCAGCCCCAGCATTTT

J: TRBJ2-3
V: TRBV7-9
size: few
D: TRBD2
CDR3: CASSLTGTNSWLDTQYF
DNA: TGTGCCAGCAGTTTAACCGGGACTAACTCCTGGTTGGATACGCAGTATTTT

J: TRBJ2-1
V: TRBV11-3
size: many
D: .
CDR3: CASSHNVKTYNEQFF
DNA: TGTGCCAGCAGCCATAACGTGAAAACCTACAATGAGCAGTTCTTC